The 30 T cell receptor beta chains in this list originate from one sample, sequenced in a study of cytomegalovirus exposure and HLA in healthy donors. PCR involved 60 Vbeta and 13 Jbeta primers. Libraries were prepared by immunoSEQ multiplex PCR; TCRdb keeps only in-frame clonotypes and omits some of them. The sample has roughly 140,000 clones, roughly 80% seen once. The sample consisted of PBMCs. The receptors come from a male donor in good health and CMV-seronegative.

The chain has TRBV7-2 and TRBJ1-4, with TRBD1 as a possible D gene (5 bases). V gave up 5 bases and J gave up 0 bases, with 7 bases separating them. The CDR3 consists of 14 residues. Germline V gives CDR1 SGHTA, CDR2 FQGNSA. The CDR3 nucleotides are TGTGCCAGCAGCCCGACAGCAACTAATGAAAAACTGTTTTTT. Translation gives CASSPTATNEKLFF.

The V call is TRBV19, the J call TRBJ2-5; tentatively, D is TRBD2 (7 bases). The CDR3 runs to 13 residues. Germline assignment: CDR1 LNHDA and CDR2 SQIVND (reference sequence). V dropped 3 bases and J dropped 7 bases, with 12 bases sitting between them. The CDR3 DNA reads as TGTGCCAGTAGTATTATGAGGGGGGGGACCCAGTACTTC. Protein product: CASSIMRGGTQYF.

V is TRBV2 and J is TRBJ1-6; the match to TRBD1 covers 11 bases. Germline values: CDR1 SNHLY, CDR2 FYNNEI. This CDR3 comprises 14 residues. V shed 6 bases, J shed 7 bases, and the junction held 2 bases outside the gene matches. CDR3 bases: TGTGCCAGCAGGGGACAGGGGGACAATTCACCCCTCCACTTT. Translated: CASRGQGDNSPLHF.

CDR3 sequence (DNA): TGTGCCAGCAGCTCTAGCGGGAGCACAGATACGCAGTATTTT. Translating gives CASSSSGSTDTQYF. This chain joins TRBV7-2 and TRBJ2-3; 8 bases fit TRBD2. Germline V gives CDR1 SGHTA, CDR2 FQGNSA. The CDR3 has 14 amino acids. V dropped 4 bases and J dropped 0; count of bases not matched to a gene: 0.

This chain links TRBV6-6 with TRBJ1-1; 9 nucleotides agree with TRBD1. V lost 10 bases to trimming and J lost 2 bases; unmatched junction nucleotides: 5. This CDR3 has 13 residues. Germline values: CDR1 MNHNY, CDR2 SVGAGI (reference sequence). The CDR3 loop reads CATNTGGNTEAFF. CDR3 nucleotides: TGTGCCACCAATACAGGGGGCAACACTGAAGCTTTCTTT.

The chain recombines TRBV7-9 with TRBJ2-5, with 11 bases that match TRBD2. Per the germline V gene, CDR1 is SEHNR and CDR2 is FQNEAQ (reference sequence). V trimming: 2 bases; J trimming: 5 bases; junction bases outside the gene matches: 4. The CDR3 has 15 amino acids. The CDR3 DNA reads as TGTGCCAGCAGCTTAACTAGCGGGGGCGGCGAGACCCAGTACTTC. Translating it yields CASSLTSGGGETQYF.

The rearrangement uses TRBV7-2 and TRBJ1-2; a weak D match, TRBD1 (5 bases). V lost 5 bases to trimming and J lost 4 bases, with 14 bases between them. Germline loops: CDR1 SGHTA, CDR2 FQGNSA. The CDR3 is 14 amino acids. Here the CDR3 reads CASSPPRELYGYTF. CDR3 DNA: TGTGCCAGCAGCCCACCCAGGGAACTCTATGGCTACACCTTC.

V is TRBV6-5 and J is TRBJ2-3; D not certain. CDR1 and CDR2 from the germline V gene are MNHEY and SVGAGI. Trimming pared 4 bases from V and 1 base from J, leaving 3 bases between. CDR3 size: 12 residues. The CDR3 reads CASSFGTDTQYF. CDR3 in DNA: TGTGCCAGCAGTTTCGGCACAGATACGCAGTATTTT.

The V call is TRBV28, the J call TRBJ1-5; D gene ambiguous. The length of the CDR3 is 16 residues. Trimming took off 1 base at V and 0 bases at J, with 10 bases between the two ends. Looked up from germline, CDR1 is MDHEN and CDR2 is SYDVKM. CDR3 residues: CASSLSYLYSNQPQHF. The DNA for the CDR3 is TGTGCCAGCAGTTTATCTTATCTGTATAGCAATCAGCCCCAGCATTTT.

The chain carries TRBV28 and TRBJ2-7, with a weak D call TRBD1 (6 bases). The length of the CDR3 is 13 residues. The V end was cut by 5 bases, the J end by 0 bases, with 8 bases between. Germline CDR1 and CDR2: MDHEN and SYDVKM. CDR3 region: CASSPDSSYEQYF. The CDR3 nucleotides are TGTGCCAGCAGTCCGGACAGCTCCTACGAGCAGTACTTC.

The chain employs TRBV4-1 and TRBJ2-7; tentative D call: TRBD1 (6 bases). The germline V and J ends were trimmed by 3 bases and 3 bases, with 21 bases remaining between them. CDR1 and CDR2 (germline): MGHRA, YSYEKL. The CDR3 sequence is 17 residues long. The CDR3 DNA reads TGCGCCAGCAGCCAGATGCCCCCCGGGGACAAGTACTACGAGCAGTACTTC. Translation: CASSQMPPGDKYYEQYF.

This chain connects TRBV9 to TRBJ1-1; D gene uncertain. The CDR3 is made up of 14 amino acids. The germline gives CDR1 SGDLS, CDR2 YYNGEE. The V end was cut by 1 base, the J end by 5 bases, with 12 bases between. The DNA for the CDR3 is TGTGCCAGCAGCGTAAGCGTTCTGGTTACTGAAGCTTTCTTT. It encodes CASSVSVLVTEAFF.

The chain joins TRBV6-1 to TRBJ1-3; 7 bases agree with TRBD1. V lost 10 bases and J lost 9; bases outside the gene matches: 15. The CDR3 spans 14 residues. Per the germline V gene, CDR1 is MNHNS and CDR2 is SASEGT. CDR3 nucleotides: TGTGCCACGAGCCGGGACAGCGACGTCGGCACCATATATTTT. Translating it yields CATSRDSDVGTIYF.

The chain recombines TRBV9 with TRBJ2-3, with TRBD1 as a possible D gene (6 bases). The CDR3 is 15 amino acids. The germline V gene has CDR1 SGDLS and CDR2 YYNGEE. V dropped 6 bases and J dropped 4 bases, with 18 bases sitting between them. In nucleotides, the CDR3 is TGTGCCAGCAAACAGGGAGAATTCCTAGCAGATACGCAGTATTTT. Its translation: CASKQGEFLADTQYF.

This clone occurred once. The rearrangement uses TRBV9 and TRBJ2-5, with TRBD2 matching over 7 bases. CDR3 length equals 16 residues. The V gene end was trimmed by 4 bases and the J gene end by 2 bases; junction bases not matched to a gene: 11. The germline CDR1 and CDR2 sequences are SGDLS and YYNGEE. CDR3 protein: CASSPPGGGSQETQYF. In nucleotides, the CDR3 is TGTGCCAGCAGCCCACCCGGCGGGGGTTCGCAAGAGACCCAGTACTTC.

This sequence joins TRBV5-1 and TRBJ1-1; 7 bases align to TRBD1. V lost 1 base and J lost 5; bases outside the gene matches: 5. The CDR3 is made up of 14 amino acids. CDR1 SGHRS and CDR2 YFSETQ come from the germline V gene. The CDR3 DNA follows: TGCGCCAGCAGCTTGAAAGGGGGCAGGACTGAAGCTTTCTTT. It codes for CASSLKGGRTEAFF.

V is TRBV6-1 and J is TRBJ2-5; 7 nucleotides match TRBD1. The J call could be wrong; TRBJ2-7 is a better fit for the DNA end. Germline values: CDR1 MNHNS, CDR2 SASEGT. The CDR3 totals 14 residues. The CDR3 DNA follows: TGTGCCAGCAGGGGACAGAGAGGGCCCTACGAGCAGTACTTC. Its protein is CASRGQRGPYEQYF.

The genes are TRBV7-6 and TRBJ2-5; D ambiguous. The ends were cut back, 1 base at V and 4 bases at J, with 7 bases in the middle. CDR1 SGHVS and CDR2 FNYEAQ come from the germline V gene. The CDR3 has 13 residues. CDR3 residues: CASSLENGETQYF. CDR3 DNA: TGTGCCAGCAGCTTAGAAAACGGAGAGACCCAGTACTTC.

The chain has TRBV2 and TRBJ1-5; perhaps TRBD1 as D (6 bases). V lost 3 bases, J lost 6 bases, and 18 bases lay in between. CDR1 and CDR2 from the germline V gene are SNHLY and FYNNEI. The CDR3 totals 16 residues. The CDR3, as DNA: TGTGCCAGCAGTGACAGAGAACAGGGTTTGGGTCAGCCCCAGCATTTT. This codes for CASSDREQGLGQPQHF.

The chain joins TRBV10-3 to TRBJ2-5; 8 bases map to TRBD1. J gave up 2 bases and V 6 bases, and 5 bases lay outside the gene matches. CDR3 length: 14 amino acids. Looked up from germline, CDR1 is ENHRY and CDR2 is SYGVKD. Written as DNA, the CDR3 is TGTGCCATCAGCAGGGGGCTTGGTCAAGAGACCCAGTACTTC. Its translation: CAISRGLGQETQYF.

The chain has TRBV7-9 and TRBJ1-1; the match to TRBD1 covers 11 bases. This CDR3 has 14 residues. CDR1 is SEHNR and CDR2 is FQNEAQ in the germline V gene (reference sequence). Losses at the gene ends were 8 bases for V and 5 bases for J; bases not matched to a gene: 7. The DNA for the CDR3 is TGTGCCAGCCGATGGGACAGGGGGAATACTGAAGCTTTCTTT. It yields the protein CASRWDRGNTEAFF.

The chain employs TRBV27 and TRBJ2-1; TRBD1 might be the D (6 bases). The germline V and J ends were trimmed by 10 bases and 6 bases, with 16 bases remaining between them. The CDR3 sequence is 13 residues long. Germline V lookup: CDR1 MNHEY, CDR2 SMNVEV (reference sequence). CDR3 coding DNA: TGTGCCAAAACAGGGACCTCCACCAATGAGCAGTTCTTC. Its translation is CAKTGTSTNEQFF.

The V and J genes are TRBV27 and TRBJ2-5; 8 bases map to TRBD2. Trimming at V came to 8 bases and at J to 5 bases, leaving 4 bases not matched to a gene. Germline assignment: CDR1 MNHEY and CDR2 SMNVEV (reference sequence). The length of the CDR3 is 12 residues. The CDR3 DNA sequence: TGTGCCAGCGGGACTAGTTCGGAGACCCAGTACTTC. It encodes CASGTSSETQYF.

This chain uses TRBV5-5 with TRBJ2-1, with D perhaps TRBD2 (6 bases). The CDR3 has 18 residues. V dropped 2 bases and J dropped 7 bases, with 25 bases sitting between them. Germline V gene data show CDR1 as SGHKS and CDR2 as YYEKEE (reference sequence). CDR3: CASSFTPPGTSDPNEQFF. In nucleotides, the CDR3 is TGTGCCAGCAGCTTCACCCCCCCCGGGACTTCAGATCCAAATGAGCAGTTCTTC.

The CDR3 nucleotides read TGTGCCACCAGCTCCCCCGGTGAAACAGGGCTGTATGGAAACACCATATATTTT. Amino acid sequence: CATSSPGETGLYGNTIYF. The V gene is TRBV15, the J gene TRBJ1-3, with D possibly being TRBD1 (6 bases). There are 18 residues in the CDR3. V was trimmed by 5 bases and J by 3 bases, leaving 23 bases between them. Germline V gives CDR1 LNHNV, CDR2 YYDKDF (reference sequence).

Concerning this clone: Sequence at one end of the junction differs from germline and may be a read error. The sample holds other DNA sequences that translate to the same CDR3. V and J are TRBV28 and TRBJ1-5; D is uncertain. Germline assignment: CDR1 MDHEN and CDR2 SYDVKM. The CDR3 has 12 amino acids. CDR3 amino acids: CASSPGNQPQHF. The CDR3 DNA sequence: TGTGCCAGCAGCCCGGGTAATCAACCCCAGCATTTT.

The V gene is TRBV6-6, the J gene TRBJ1-6; 8 bases are shared with TRBD1. With 6 bases clipped from V and 10 bases from J, the junction kept 8 bases outside the gene matches. This CDR3 has 14 residues. The germline V gene has CDR1 MNHNY and CDR2 SVGAGI (reference sequence). The CDR3 nucleotides read TGTGCCAGCAGCTGGACAGGGAAGGAATCACCCCTCCACTTT. Translation gives CASSWTGKESPLHF.

The chain employs TRBV7-8 and TRBJ2-5; maybe TRBD1 (5 bases). The J call may not be correct, given that the DNA end is closer to TRBJ2-7. Germline V gives CDR1 SGHVS, CDR2 FQNEAQ. The CDR3 runs to 13 residues. CDR3 residues: CASSVDSSYEQYF. CDR3 DNA sequence: TGTGCCAGCAGCGTAGACAGCTCCTACGAGCAGTACTTC.

This clone has just a few counts. This rearrangement joins TRBV7-2 to TRBJ1-2; 10 bases align to TRBD1. Unmatched junction bases numbered 5, after V lost 7 bases and J lost 6 bases. From germline, CDR1 is SGHTA and CDR2 FQGNSA. CDR3 length: 13 residues. The CDR3 bases are TGTGCCAGCATCGTAGACAGGGGGCATGGCTACACCTTC. Encoded protein: CASIVDRGHGYTF.

This clone has a single count. This chain joins TRBV5-1 and TRBJ1-2; 9 nucleotides agree with TRBD1. The ends lost 3 bases at V and 8 bases at J; junction bases unmatched: 5. This CDR3 comprises 13 residues. Germline CDR1 and CDR2: SGHRS and YFSETQ. CDR3 in amino acids: CASSWDREGGYTF. CDR3 DNA: TGCGCCAGCAGCTGGGACAGGGAAGGGGGCTACACCTTC.